This TCR beta chain was identified in a study of Graves' ophthalmopathy and Graves' hyperthyroidism. Study observations and caveats: The authors also found most expanded thyroid clonotypes above 0.001 frequency in blood. Ophthalmopathy progression was predicted with 55% to 71% sensitivity and 72% to 80% specificity.

Per the germline V gene, CDR1 is LGHNA and CDR2 is YNFKEQ. V was shortened by 4 bases and J by 4 bases, with 16 bases between the two germline ends. CDR3 length: 15 amino acids. This clonotype was seen repeatedly, ten times or more. Its matching antigen is unknown. Researchers turned away patients with other autoimmune diseases, uncontrolled infections, pregnancy or lactation. Serum thyroxine and TRAb, along with clinical symptoms, thyroid ultrasound and orbital computed tomography, were what diagnosis relied on. Using RNA transcripts, the TCR beta CDR3 regions were amplified. The library came from an HTBI-primed first-round RT-PCR and a second-round multiplex PCR. One entry per CDR3 protein, called by TCRdb with MiXCR from the multiplex PCR reads. Among some 390,000 distinct CDR3 sequences listed, 18% were seen once.

The sequencing sample was made of peripheral blood. V is TRBV4-2 and J is TRBJ1-1; D is undetermined. This receptor was identified in a woman younger than 30 with Graves' ophthalmopathy. This CDR3 reads CASSPIARWGTEAFF. The CDR3 DNA reads as TGTGCCAGCAGCCCCATAGCAAGGTGGGGCACTGAAGCTTTCTTT.